Sequencing of this T cell receptor (beta chain) was carried out in a study of T cell responses to AZD1222 COVID-19 vaccine. Libraries were prepared by immunoSEQ multiplex PCR; TCRdb keeps only in-frame clonotypes and omits some of them. The sample includes some 93,000 clones, roughly 90% of them seen just once. General study points: Females outnumbered males among donors, who were mostly white British; clonal diversity was possibly underestimated. The study identified only a handful of AZD1222 recipients as seropositive at baseline.

On this clone: Its antigen is still unknown.

The TCR was taken from an adult who received the AZD1222 COVID-19 vaccine. Material: peripheral blood, obtained 28 days after the second AZD1222 dose.

The CDR3 loop is CASSEDRSNEKLFF. CDR3 coding DNA: TGTGCCAGCAGTGAAGACAGATCTAATGAAAAACTGTTTTTT. The J gene is TRBJ1-4, the V gene TRBV2, with D unclear. Trimming left V 1 base short and J 3 bases short, with 6 bases between. Germline assignment: CDR1 SNHLY and CDR2 FYNNEI. The CDR3 is made up of 14 amino acids.